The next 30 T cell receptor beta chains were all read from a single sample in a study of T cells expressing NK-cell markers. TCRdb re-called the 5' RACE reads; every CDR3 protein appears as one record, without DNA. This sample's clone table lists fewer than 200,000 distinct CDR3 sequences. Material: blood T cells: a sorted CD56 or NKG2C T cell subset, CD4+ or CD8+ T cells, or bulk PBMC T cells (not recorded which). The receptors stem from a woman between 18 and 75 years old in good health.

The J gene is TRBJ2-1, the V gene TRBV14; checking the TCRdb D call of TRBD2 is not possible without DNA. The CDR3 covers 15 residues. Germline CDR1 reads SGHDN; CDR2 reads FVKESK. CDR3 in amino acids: CASSRSGTTYNEQFF.

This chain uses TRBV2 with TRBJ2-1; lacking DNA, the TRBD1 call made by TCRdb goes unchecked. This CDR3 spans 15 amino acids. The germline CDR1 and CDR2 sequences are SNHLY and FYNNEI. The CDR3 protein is CASSLTGVGYNEQFF. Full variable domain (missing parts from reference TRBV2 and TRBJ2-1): EPEVTQTPSHQVTQMGQEVILRCVPISNHLYFYWYRQILGQKVEFLVSFYNNEISEKSEIFDDQFSVERPDGSNFTLKIRSTKLEDSAMYFCASSLTGVGYNEQFFGPGTRLTVL.

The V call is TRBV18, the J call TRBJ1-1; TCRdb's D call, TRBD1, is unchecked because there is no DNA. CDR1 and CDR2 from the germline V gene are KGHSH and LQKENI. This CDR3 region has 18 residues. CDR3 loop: CASSPPWTGGAMNTEAFF. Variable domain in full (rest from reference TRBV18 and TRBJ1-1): NAGVMQNPRHLVRRRGQEARLRCSPMKGHSHVYWYRQLPEEGLKFMVYLQKENIIDESGMPKERFSAEFPKEGPSILRIQQVVRGDSAAYFCASSPPWTGGAMNTEAFFGQGTRLTVV.

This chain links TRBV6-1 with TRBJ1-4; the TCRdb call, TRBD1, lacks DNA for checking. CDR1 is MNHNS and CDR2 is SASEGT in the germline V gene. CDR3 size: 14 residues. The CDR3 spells CASSRPGQGEKLFF.

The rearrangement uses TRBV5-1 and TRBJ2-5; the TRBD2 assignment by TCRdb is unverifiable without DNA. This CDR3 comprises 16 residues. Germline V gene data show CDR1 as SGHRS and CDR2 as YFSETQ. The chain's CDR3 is CASSLVGASQGETQYF.

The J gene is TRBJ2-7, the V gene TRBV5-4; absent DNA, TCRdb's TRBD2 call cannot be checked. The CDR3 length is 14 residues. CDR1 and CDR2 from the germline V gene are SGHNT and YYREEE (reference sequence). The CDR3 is CASSFTSGSAEQYF.

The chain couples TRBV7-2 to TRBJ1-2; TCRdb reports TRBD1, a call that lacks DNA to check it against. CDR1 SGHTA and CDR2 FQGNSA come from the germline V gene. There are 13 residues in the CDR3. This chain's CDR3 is CASSPGTGVGYTF.

The CDR3 loop reads CSARVSRGVSYNEQFF. This chain connects TRBV20-1 to TRBJ2-1; with no DNA, the TCRdb D assignment of TRBD1 cannot be verified. Germline loops: CDR1 DFQATT, CDR2 SNEGSKA (reference sequence). The CDR3 has 16 amino acids.

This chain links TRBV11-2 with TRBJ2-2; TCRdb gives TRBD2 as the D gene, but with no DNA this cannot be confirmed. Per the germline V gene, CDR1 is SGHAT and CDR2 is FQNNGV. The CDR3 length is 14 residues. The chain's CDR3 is CASSLAGDPGELFF. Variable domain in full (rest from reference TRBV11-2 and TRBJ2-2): EAGVAQSPRYKIIEKRQSVAFWCNPISGHATLYWYQQILGQGPKLLIQFQNNGVVDDSQLPKDRFSAERLKGVDSTLKIQPAKLEDSAVYLCASSLAGDPGELFFGEGSRLTVL.

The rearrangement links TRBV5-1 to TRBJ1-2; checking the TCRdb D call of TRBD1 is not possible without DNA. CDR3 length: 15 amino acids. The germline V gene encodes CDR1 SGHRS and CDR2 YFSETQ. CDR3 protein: CASSLNTGANYGYTF.

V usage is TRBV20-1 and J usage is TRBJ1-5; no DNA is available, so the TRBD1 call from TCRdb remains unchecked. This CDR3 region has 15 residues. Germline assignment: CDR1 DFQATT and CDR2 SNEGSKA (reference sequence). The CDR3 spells CSARKQGLSNQPQHF.

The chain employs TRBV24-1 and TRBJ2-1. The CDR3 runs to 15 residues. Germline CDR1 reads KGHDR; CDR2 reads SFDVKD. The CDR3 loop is CATSGTRGSYNEQFF.

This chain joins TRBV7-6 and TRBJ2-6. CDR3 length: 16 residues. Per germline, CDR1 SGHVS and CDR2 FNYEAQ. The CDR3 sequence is CASSGHREYGANVLTF.

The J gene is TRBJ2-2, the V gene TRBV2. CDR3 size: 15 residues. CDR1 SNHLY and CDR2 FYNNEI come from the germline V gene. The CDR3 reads CASSDMGSNTGELFF.

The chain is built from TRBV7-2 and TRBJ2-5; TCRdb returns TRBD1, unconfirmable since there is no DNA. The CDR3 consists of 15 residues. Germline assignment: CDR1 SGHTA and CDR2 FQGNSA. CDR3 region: CASGIQGEIKETQYF.

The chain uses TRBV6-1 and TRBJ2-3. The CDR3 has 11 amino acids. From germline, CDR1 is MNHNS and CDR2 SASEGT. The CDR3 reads CASSDKDTQYF.

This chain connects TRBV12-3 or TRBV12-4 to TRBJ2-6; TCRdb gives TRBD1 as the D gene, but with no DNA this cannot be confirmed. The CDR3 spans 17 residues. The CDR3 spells CASSTGQGVYGANVLTF.

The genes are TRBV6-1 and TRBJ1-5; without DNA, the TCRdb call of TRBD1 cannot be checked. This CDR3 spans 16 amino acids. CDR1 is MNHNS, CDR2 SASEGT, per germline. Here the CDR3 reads CASRWGQSNSNQPQHF.

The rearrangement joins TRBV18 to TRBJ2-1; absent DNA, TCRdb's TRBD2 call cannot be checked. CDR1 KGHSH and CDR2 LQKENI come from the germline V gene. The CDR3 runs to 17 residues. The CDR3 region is CASSELAGGISYNEQFF.

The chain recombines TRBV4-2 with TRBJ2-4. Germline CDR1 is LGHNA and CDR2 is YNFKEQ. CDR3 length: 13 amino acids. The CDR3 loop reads CASRGLAKNIQYF.

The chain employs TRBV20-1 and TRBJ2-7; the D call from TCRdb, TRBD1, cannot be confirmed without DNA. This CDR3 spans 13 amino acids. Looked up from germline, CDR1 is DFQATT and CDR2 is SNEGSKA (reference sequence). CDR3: CSIGRDRGHEQYF.

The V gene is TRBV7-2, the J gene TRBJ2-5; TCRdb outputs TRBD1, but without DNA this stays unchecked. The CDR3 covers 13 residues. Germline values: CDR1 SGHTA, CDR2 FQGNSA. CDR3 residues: CASGLQGRETQYF.

The CDR3 spells CASSLFELGELFF. The V call is TRBV11-2, the J call TRBJ2-2. The CDR3 totals 13 residues. The germline V gene encodes CDR1 SGHAT and CDR2 FQNNGV.

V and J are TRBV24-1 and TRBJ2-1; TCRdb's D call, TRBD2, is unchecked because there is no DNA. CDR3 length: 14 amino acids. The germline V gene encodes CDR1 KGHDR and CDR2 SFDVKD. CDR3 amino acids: CATTGTSGNNEQFF.

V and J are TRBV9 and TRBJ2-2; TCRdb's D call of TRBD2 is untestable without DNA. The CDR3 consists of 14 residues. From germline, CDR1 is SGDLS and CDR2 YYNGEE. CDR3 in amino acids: CASSAQTITGELFF. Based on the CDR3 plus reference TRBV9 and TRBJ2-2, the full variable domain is DSGVTQTPKHLITATGQRVTLRCSPRSGDLSVYWYQQSLDQGLQFLIQYYNGEERAKGNILERFSAQQFPDLHSELNLSSLELGDSALYFCASSAQTITGELFFGEGSRLTVL.

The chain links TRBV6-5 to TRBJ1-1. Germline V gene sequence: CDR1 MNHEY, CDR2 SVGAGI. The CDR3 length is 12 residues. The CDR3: CASKDGTTEAFF.

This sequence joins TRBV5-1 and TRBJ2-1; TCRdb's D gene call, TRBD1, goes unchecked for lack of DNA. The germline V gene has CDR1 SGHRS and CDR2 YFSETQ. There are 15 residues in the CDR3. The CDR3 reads CASSLDRGQWNEQFF.

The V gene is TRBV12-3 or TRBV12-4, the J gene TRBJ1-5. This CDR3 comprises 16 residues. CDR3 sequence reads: CASTPSEIHSNQPQHF.

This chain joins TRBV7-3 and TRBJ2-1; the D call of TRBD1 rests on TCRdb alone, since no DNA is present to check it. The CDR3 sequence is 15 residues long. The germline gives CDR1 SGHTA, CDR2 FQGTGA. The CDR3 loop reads CASSSPSNSYNEQFF.

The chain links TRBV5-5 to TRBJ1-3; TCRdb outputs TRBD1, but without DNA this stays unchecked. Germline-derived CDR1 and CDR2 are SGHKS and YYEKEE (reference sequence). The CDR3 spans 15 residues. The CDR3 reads CASSQGQGAPNTIYF.